The 10 T cell receptor beta chains presented below share a single source sample, sequenced in a study of blood T cell repertoires in COVID-19. The protocol was immunoSEQ multiplex PCR, while the TCRdb copy is restricted to in-frame clones and leaves out a portion. There are approximately 320,000 clones in the sample; about 88% occur only once, and around 2.5% lies in the top ten. Specimen: PBMCs or T cells enriched from blood (not recorded which). These TCRs come from a man in his 60s who had recovered from COVID-19.

J is TRBJ2-3 and V is TRBV7-9; a possible D gene is TRBD2 (5 bases). Germline-derived CDR1 and CDR2 are SEHNR and FQNEAQ (reference sequence). This CDR3 region has 15 residues. V lost 8 bases to trimming and J lost 0 bases, with 15 bases between them. The CDR3, as DNA: TGTGCCAGCCCCTCGAGGGAAGCTAGCACAGATACGCAGTATTTT. This sequence encodes CASPSREASTDTQYF.

V usage is TRBV9 and J usage is TRBJ2-2, with D possibly being TRBD2 (6 bases). Germline-derived CDR1 and CDR2 are SGDLS and YYNGEE. The CDR3 totals 16 residues. Trimming stripped 4 bases from V and 5 bases from J, with 18 bases between. The CDR3 DNA reads TGTGCCAGCAGCCTAGGAGGCGGTGCGGGGACCGGGGAGCTGTTTTTT. It is translated as CASSLGGGAGTGELFF. Together with reference TRBV9 and TRBJ2-2, the CDR3 gives the full variable domain: DSGVTQTPKHLITATGQRVTLRCSPRSGDLSVYWYQQSLDQGLQFLIQYYNGEERAKGNILERFSAQQFPDLHSELNLSSLELGDSALYFCASSLGGGAGTGELFFGEGSRLTVL.

This chain uses TRBV4-3 with TRBJ1-3, with unresolved D. CDR1 is LGHNA and CDR2 is YSLEER in the germline V gene. The CDR3 is 16 amino acids. The V gene lost 0 bases and the J gene lost 2 bases, with 11 bases spanning the gap. CDR3 protein: CASSQEPRGTGNTIYF. In nucleotides, the CDR3 is TGCGCCAGCAGCCAAGAACCGCGAGGGACTGGAAACACCATATATTTT.

The chain is built from TRBV18 and TRBJ1-6; 11 bases are a match to TRBD1. V trimming: 5 bases; J trimming: 7 bases; junction bases outside the gene matches: 4. This CDR3 comprises 15 residues. Per the germline V gene, CDR1 is KGHSH and CDR2 is LQKENI. CDR3 sequence (DNA): TGTGCCAGCTCAACAGGACAGGGGGCAAATTCACCCCTCCACTTT. Protein: CASSTGQGANSPLHF.

This chain uses TRBV5-1 with TRBJ2-1, with 11 bases that match TRBD2. Trimming took 4 bases from V and 8 from J; bases not matched to a gene: 11. The CDR3 is made up of 16 amino acids. Per the germline V gene, CDR1 is SGHRS and CDR2 is YFSETQ. The CDR3 sequence: CASSPNSGRASHEQFF. DNA of the CDR3: TGCGCCAGCAGCCCAAATAGCGGGAGGGCATCCCATGAGCAGTTCTTC.

The genes are TRBV5-1 and TRBJ1-2; 8 bases align to TRBD1. CDR1 and CDR2 from the germline V gene are SGHRS and YFSETQ. Trimming cost V 2 bases and J 8 bases; bases outside gene matches: 11. The CDR3 has 15 residues. The CDR3 sequence: CASSLGQGIYEGYTF. CDR3 nucleotides: TGCGCCAGCAGCTTAGGACAGGGAATATATGAGGGCTACACCTTC. Combining the CDR3 with reference TRBV5-1 and TRBJ1-2 gives the whole variable domain KAGVTQTPRYLIKTRGQQVTLSCSPISGHRSVSWYQQTPGQGLQFLFEYFSETQRNKGNFPGRFSGRQFSNSRSEMNVSTLELGDSALYLCASSLGQGIYEGYTFGSGTRLTVV.

The chain is built from TRBV2 and TRBJ2-7, with D perhaps matching TRBD2 (7 bases). The CDR3 loop spans 12 amino acids. CDR1 and CDR2 (germline): SNHLY, FYNNEI. Trimming shortened V by 3 bases and J by 9 bases, and 12 bases separated the two germline ends. The DNA for the CDR3 is TGTGCCAGCAGTGAGACCCGGGGGGCGCAGTACTTC. It encodes CASSETRGAQYF. Using reference TRBV2 and TRBJ2-7 for the parts outside the CDR3, the full variable domain is EPEVTQTPSHQVTQMGQEVILRCVPISNHLYFYWYRQILGQKVEFLVSFYNNEISEKSEIFDDQFSVERPDGSNFTLKIRSTKLEDSAMYFCASSETRGAQYFGPGTRLTVT.

This chain links TRBV12-3 or TRBV12-4 with TRBJ1-1; no reliable D call. Trimming shortened V by 2 bases and J by 10 bases, and 11 bases separated the two germline ends. The CDR3 spans 12 residues. The CDR3 loop is CASSLTRAGAFF. The CDR3 DNA is TGTGCCAGCAGTTTAACGAGGGCGGGAGCTTTCTTT.

This clone has only one observation. The same CDR3 arises from other DNA sequences in this sample as well. The genes are TRBV7-9 and TRBJ2-7; the D is unclear. V gave up 1 base and J gave up 0 bases, with 4 bases separating them. The CDR3 spans 13 residues. Looked up from germline, CDR1 is SEHNR and CDR2 is FQNEAQ (reference sequence). The CDR3 sequence is CASSLDGSYEQYF. CDR3 nucleotides: TGTGCCAGCAGCTTAGACGGCTCCTACGAGCAGTACTTC. The variable domain in full, with the rest retrieved from reference TRBV7-9 and TRBJ2-7, is DTGVSQNPRHKITKRGQNVTFRCDPISEHNRLYWYRQTLGQGPEFLTYFQNEAQLEKSRLLSDRFSAERPKGSFSTLEIQRTEQGDSAMYLCASSLDGSYEQYFGPGTRLTVT.

J is TRBJ1-6 and V is TRBV7-6; tentative D call: TRBD1 (5 bases). Germline CDR1 reads SGHVS; CDR2 reads FNYEAQ. Trimming cost V 5 bases and J 3 bases, with 14 bases left between them. This CDR3 region has 16 residues. CDR3 sequence: CASSPGWGSYNSPLHF. DNA for the CDR3: TGTGCCAGCAGCCCCGGGTGGGGCAGCTATAATTCACCCCTCCACTTT. The whole variable domain, remainder taken from reference TRBV7-6 and TRBJ1-6, is GAGVSQSPRYKVTKRGQDVALRCDPISGHVSLYWYRQALGQGPEFLTYFNYEAQQDKSGLPNDRFSAERPEGSISTLTIQRTEQRDSAMYRCASSPGWGSYNSPLHFGNGTRLTVT.